A selection of T cell receptor beta chains follows, all from one sample in a study of blood T cell repertoires in COVID-19. TCRdb's table, derived via immunoSEQ multiplex PCR, lists solely in-frame clones and lacks some. The sample has about 100,000 clones; roughly 92% are singletons. The material sequenced was peripheral blood. The receptor set was obtained from a man between 70 and 80 years old with acute or convalescent COVID-19. Each CDR3 is given with its conserved first and last residue. A D gene is named only where the DNA matches it firmly. Rows may omit the clone size; those that give it use once, few, many or a size class.

j_call: TRBJ1-1; d_call: -; clone_size: -; v_call: TRBV7-9; cdr3_aa: CASTRAGGGGTEAFF; cdr3_nt: TGTGCCAGCACCCGAGCGGGGGGCGGGGGCACTGAAGCTTTCTTT
j_call: TRBJ2-7; d_call: -; clone_size: -; v_call: TRBV7-2; cdr3_aa: CASSYSSYEQYF; cdr3_nt: TGTGCCAGCAGTTATTCTAGCTACGAGCAGTACTTC
j_call: TRBJ1-5; d_call: -; clone_size: few; v_call: TRBV19; cdr3_aa: CASSISIDQPQHF; cdr3_nt: TGTGCCAGTAGTATCTCTATTGATCAGCCCCAGCATTTT
j_call: TRBJ2-7; d_call: -; clone_size: -; v_call: TRBV6-6; cdr3_aa: CASAGNSYEQYF; cdr3_nt: TGTGCCAGCGCAGGGAACTCCTACGAGCAGTACTTC
j_call: TRBJ1-1; d_call: TRBD1; clone_size: -; v_call: TRBV5-1; cdr3_aa: CASRLTGGETEAFF; cdr3_nt: TGCGCCAGCAGACTAACAGGGGGCGAGACTGAAGCTTTCTTT
j_call: TRBJ1-6; d_call: -; clone_size: -; v_call: TRBV5-6; cdr3_aa: CASSFSPGQNSPLHF; cdr3_nt: TGTGCCAGCAGCTTCTCTCCAGGACAGAATTCACCCCTCCACTTT
j_call: TRBJ2-7; d_call: TRBD2; clone_size: -; v_call: TRBV2; cdr3_aa: CASRTGGSYEQYF; cdr3_nt: TGTGCCAGCAGGACGGGGGGCTCCTACGAGCAGTACTTC
j_call: TRBJ1-4; d_call: -; clone_size: -; v_call: TRBV11-2; cdr3_aa: CASSSTTEKLFF; cdr3_nt: TGTGCCAGCAGCTCGACGACAGAAAAACTGTTTTTT
j_call: TRBJ1-2; d_call: TRBD1; clone_size: -; v_call: TRBV7-9; cdr3_aa: CASSLTTGDYGYTF; cdr3_nt: TGTGCCAGCAGCTTGACGACAGGGGACTATGGCTACACCTTC
j_call: TRBJ2-2; d_call: -; clone_size: -; v_call: TRBV11-2; cdr3_aa: CASSYNSNTGELFF; cdr3_nt: TGTGCCAGCAGCTACAATTCGAACACCGGGGAGCTGTTTTTT
j_call: TRBJ1-1; d_call: -; clone_size: -; v_call: TRBV14; cdr3_aa: CASSPLAGLFTEAFF; cdr3_nt: TGTGCCAGCAGCCCCCTGGCGGGCCTTTTCACTGAAGCTTTCTTT
j_call: TRBJ1-5; d_call: -; clone_size: -; v_call: TRBV27; cdr3_aa: CASRQGGSNQPQHF; cdr3_nt: TGTGCCAGCAGGCAGGGCGGCTCCAATCAGCCCCAGCATTTT
j_call: TRBJ2-7; d_call: -; clone_size: -; v_call: TRBV28; cdr3_aa: CASSLQGFSYEQYF; cdr3_nt: TGTGCCAGCAGTTTGCAGGGCTTCTCCTACGAGCAGTACTTC
j_call: TRBJ1-1; d_call: -; clone_size: -; v_call: TRBV6-1; cdr3_aa: CASSEMEYTEAFF; cdr3_nt: TGTGCCAGCAGTGAAATGGAGTACACTGAAGCTTTCTTT
j_call: TRBJ1-1; d_call: -; clone_size: -; v_call: TRBV5-5; cdr3_aa: CASSYVFGPTSTEAFF; cdr3_nt: TGTGCCAGCAGCTATGTCTTCGGTCCCACCTCCACTGAAGCTTTCTTT
j_call: TRBJ1-4; d_call: -; clone_size: -; v_call: TRBV3-1/TRBV3-2; cdr3_aa: CASSQAAGGGEKLFF; cdr3_nt: TGTGCCAGCAGCCAAGCTGCGGGTGGCGGTGAAAAACTGTTTTTT
j_call: TRBJ1-1; d_call: -; clone_size: -; v_call: TRBV5-1; cdr3_aa: CASSLVAGSPVEAFF; cdr3_nt: TGCGCCAGCAGCTTAGTAGCCGGGTCCCCAGTGGAAGCTTTCTTT